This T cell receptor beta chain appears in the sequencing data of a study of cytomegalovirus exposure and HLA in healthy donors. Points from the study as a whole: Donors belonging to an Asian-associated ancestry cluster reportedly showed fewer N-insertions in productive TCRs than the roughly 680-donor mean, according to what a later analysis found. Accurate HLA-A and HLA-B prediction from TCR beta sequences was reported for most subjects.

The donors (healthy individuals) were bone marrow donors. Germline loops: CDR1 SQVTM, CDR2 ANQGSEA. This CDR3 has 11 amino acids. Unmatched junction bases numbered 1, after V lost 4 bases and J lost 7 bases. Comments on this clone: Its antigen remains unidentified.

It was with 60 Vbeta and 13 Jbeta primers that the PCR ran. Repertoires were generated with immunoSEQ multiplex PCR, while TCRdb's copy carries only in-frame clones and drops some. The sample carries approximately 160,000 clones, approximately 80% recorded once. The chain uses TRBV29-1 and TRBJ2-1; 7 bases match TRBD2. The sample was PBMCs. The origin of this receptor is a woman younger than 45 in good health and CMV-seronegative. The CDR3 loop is CSVGLANEQFF. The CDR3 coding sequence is TGCAGCGTTGGACTAGCTAATGAGCAGTTCTTC.